This T cell receptor (beta chain) appears in the sequencing data of a study of blood T cell repertoires in COVID-19. Study overall: Whether acute or convalescent, the COVID-19 samples came from the United States, Italy and Spain. PBMCs, B-cell-depleted T cells, or T cells provided the cDNA or gDNA that made up the material.

Seattle's cohort entered during active infection and was followed longitudinally. In the study's own analysis: Nucleated cell number was recorded as an estimate derived from reference gene primer amplification. Here immunoSEQ multiplex PCR was the method, and the copy in TCRdb shows in-frame clones only, minus some. The V and J calls and the clone size are those of that table, but D and trimming were determined from the DNA. The table has about 480,000 clones, about 89% seen once. CDR3 length: 14 residues. Germline loops: CDR1 MNHEY, CDR2 SMNVEV (reference sequence). V trimming: 5 bases; J trimming: 6 bases; junction bases outside the gene matches: 8.

The chain carries TRBV27 and TRBJ2-7; 9 bases align to TRBD1. Sequencing was carried out using peripheral blood. The clonotype was recovered from a woman between 50 and 59 years old with COVID-19, enrolled during active disease. The DNA for the CDR3 is TGTGCCAGCAGTCCGGGGACAGGGCGGGGCGAGCAGTACTTC. Amino acids: CASSPGTGRGEQYF.